This T cell receptor beta chain was captured in a study of blood T cell repertoires in COVID-19. Overall study context: Some COVID-19 samples were acute and others convalescent; all came from the United States, Italy and Spain.

Profiling relied on immunoSEQ multiplex PCR, and the TCRdb table lists in-frame clones only, not all of them. This table holds 210,000 or so clones, 80% to 90% found once. This CDR3 region has 18 residues. V was pared by 0 bases and J by 4 bases, with 13 bases of the junction left unmatched. The germline gives CDR1 SGHVS, CDR2 FQNEAQ. This clone was detected only once. Assignment of participants to cohorts was predicated upon participant-reported clinical history. Sequences were obtained from PBMCs or T cells enriched from blood (not recorded which). This clonotype was sampled from a young woman who had been exposed to COVID-19. The chain is built from TRBV7-8 and TRBJ2-5, with 8 bases fitting TRBD2. CDR3 in amino acids: CASSLAWRPSGSRETQYF. The CDR3 DNA reads TGTGCCAGCAGCTTAGCCTGGAGACCGAGCGGGAGTAGAGAGACCCAGTACTTC.